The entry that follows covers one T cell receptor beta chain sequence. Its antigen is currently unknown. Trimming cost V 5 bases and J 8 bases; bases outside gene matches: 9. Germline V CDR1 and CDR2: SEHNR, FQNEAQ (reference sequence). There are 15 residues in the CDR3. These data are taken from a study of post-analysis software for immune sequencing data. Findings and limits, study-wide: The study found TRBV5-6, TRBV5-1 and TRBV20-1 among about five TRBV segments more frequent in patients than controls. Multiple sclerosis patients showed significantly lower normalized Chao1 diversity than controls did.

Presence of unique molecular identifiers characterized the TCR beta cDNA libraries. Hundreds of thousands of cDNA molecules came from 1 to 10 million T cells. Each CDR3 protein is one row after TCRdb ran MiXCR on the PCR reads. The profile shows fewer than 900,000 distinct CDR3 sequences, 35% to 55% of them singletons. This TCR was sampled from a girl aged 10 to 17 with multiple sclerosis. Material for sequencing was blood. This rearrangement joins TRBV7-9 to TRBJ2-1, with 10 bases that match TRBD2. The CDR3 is CASSKMGLASDEQFF. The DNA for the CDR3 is TGTGCCAGCAGCAAGATGGGACTAGCGTCGGATGAGCAGTTCTTC. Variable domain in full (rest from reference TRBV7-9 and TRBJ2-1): DTGVSQNPRHKITKRGQNVTFRCDPISEHNRLYWYRQTLGQGPEFLTYFQNEAQLEKSRLLSDRFSAERPKGSFSTLEIQRTEQGDSAMYLCASSKMGLASDEQFFGPGTRLTVL.